What follows are 27 T cell receptor beta chains derived from one specimen sequenced in a study of shared T cell receptors in the human thymus. The repertoire was sequenced with immunoSEQ multiplex PCR; TCRdb's copy has only in-frame clones and lacks some. The data hold 600,000 to 900,000 clones, with 70% to 90% observed a single time. The data were also submitted as part of a second study, on human thymus T cells.

Specimen: thymocytes. Source of these receptors: a girl in the first two years of life with a congenital heart defect.

The CDR3 DNA sequence: TGTGCCATCAGTGATGCCGGGACAGAGGATTCACCCCTCCACTTT. Translated, it gives CAISDAGTEDSPLHF. The rearrangement joins TRBV10-3 to TRBJ1-6; 7 bases align to TRBD1. The CDR3 covers 15 residues. J was trimmed by 8 bases and V by 3 bases; bases with no gene match: 7. Per germline, CDR1 ENHRY and CDR2 SYGVKD.

The CDR3 coding sequence is TGTGCCAGCAGCCAAGCCGGACAGACCTACGAGCAGTACTTC. It codes for CASSQAGQTYEQYF. This sequence joins TRBV14 and TRBJ2-7; D possibly corresponds to TRBD1 (6 bases). Trimming took off 1 base at V and 2 bases at J, with 9 bases between the two ends. Germline CDR1 and CDR2: SGHDN and FVKESK. The CDR3 is made up of 14 amino acids.

The chain is built from TRBV5-1 and TRBJ1-2; 9 bases align to TRBD1. The CDR3 sequence is 18 residues long. Germline CDR1 is SGHRS and CDR2 is YFSETQ. The trim removed 0 bases at V and 3 bases at J, leaving 12 bases unmatched. CDR3 in DNA: TGCGCCAGCAGCTTGGCCGGGACAGGGTATGAGGAAGACTATGGCTACACCTTC. Its translation: CASSLAGTGYEEDYGYTF.

V usage is TRBV5-1 and J usage is TRBJ2-7; 9 nucleotides align to TRBD1. Germline assignment: CDR1 SGHRS and CDR2 YFSETQ. The CDR3 contains 15 residues. Trimming at V came to 5 bases and at J to 4 bases, leaving 10 bases not matched to a gene. The CDR3 region has the DNA TGCGCCAGCAGAAATCTACAGGGGGCGTCTTACGAGCAGTACTTC. Amino acids: CASRNLQGASYEQYF.

This rearrangement joins TRBV13 to TRBJ2-7; 9 nucleotides agree with TRBD1. Germline V gene data show CDR1 as PRHDT and CDR2 as FYEKMQ (reference sequence). V trimming: 5 bases; J trimming: 3 bases; junction bases outside the gene matches: 8. The CDR3 extends over 15 amino acids. In nucleotides, the CDR3 is TGTGCCAGCAGCCTTGGGACAGGGACGCTCTACGAGCAGTACTTC. This translates into CASSLGTGTLYEQYF.

The chain carries TRBV28 and TRBJ1-5, with TRBD1 matching over 8 bases. Germline CDR1 reads MDHEN; CDR2 reads SYDVKM. The V gene end was trimmed by 5 bases and the J gene end by 7 bases; junction bases not matched to a gene: 10. The CDR3 is made up of 15 amino acids. The CDR3 region is CASSGRQGKGQPQHF. CDR3 DNA sequence: TGTGCCAGCAGTGGACGACAGGGGAAGGGGCAGCCCCAGCATTTT.

A remark on this clone: The junction and the germline gene differ at one end; a read error may be behind it. This sample also contains other DNA sequences that code for the same CDR3. The rearrangement links TRBV18 to TRBJ2-3; 8 nucleotides match TRBD1. The CDR3 is 11 residues long. Germline loops: CDR1 KGHSH, CDR2 LQKENI. The CDR3 reads CASSPGTGLHF. In DNA form, the CDR3 reads TGTGCCAGCTCACCCGGGACAGGTCTCCATTTT.

The V gene is TRBV7-6, the J gene TRBJ2-7; 8 bases line up with TRBD2. The CDR3 loop spans 16 amino acids. V was clipped by 1 base and J by 2 bases; unmatched bases: 7. Per the germline V gene, CDR1 is SGHVS and CDR2 is FNYEAQ. The CDR3, as DNA: TGTGCCAGCAGCTTAGAGGTCGGGGGGGATCCCTACGAGCAGTACTTC. Translation gives CASSLEVGGDPYEQYF.

The V call is TRBV29-1, the J call TRBJ1-2; 7 nucleotides match TRBD1. This CDR3 has 16 amino acids. V shed 8 bases, J shed 0 bases, and the junction held 15 bases outside the gene matches. The V gene's germline CDR1 is SQVTM and CDR2 ANQGSEA. CDR3 DNA: TGCAGCACGAGTCCGCACAACAGGGGACCTAACTATGGCTACACCTTC. The encoded protein is CSTSPHNRGPNYGYTF.

The chain joins TRBV4-3 to TRBJ1-5; TRBD1 is a possible D gene (5 bases). The CDR3 is 18 residues long. The germline gives CDR1 LGHNA, CDR2 YSLEER. The ends were cut back, 0 bases at V and 0 bases at J, with 15 bases in the middle. CDR3 DNA sequence: TGCGCCAGCAGCCAAGAAGATCGGGACTCAGATAGCAATCAGCCCCAGCATTTT. This codes for CASSQEDRDSDSNQPQHF.

This clone has just one count. This chain connects TRBV28 to TRBJ2-1; 13 nucleotides line up with TRBD2. Germline V lookup: CDR1 MDHEN, CDR2 SYDVKM. Losses at the gene ends were 4 bases for V and 8 bases for J; bases not matched to a gene: 5. CDR3 length: 15 amino acids. The CDR3, as DNA: TGTGCCAGCAGTTCCCGACTAGCGGGGGGCTATGAGCAGTTCTTC. Encoded protein: CASSSRLAGGYEQFF.

This sequence joins TRBV29-1 and TRBJ2-3; TRBD2 aligns across 7 bases. The CDR3 loop spans 17 amino acids. Germline CDR1 SQVTM, CDR2 ANQGSEA. Trimming took 5 bases from V and 3 from J; bases not matched to a gene: 17. CDR3 DNA sequence: TGCAGCGTTTTAGGCGGTTCCAGCGGGGTTGGTACAGATACGCAGTATTTT. Its translation: CSVLGGSSGVGTDTQYF.

This clone was observed a handful of times. This rearrangement joins TRBV5-1 to TRBJ2-1; 8 positions agree with TRBD2. The V gene's germline CDR1 is SGHRS and CDR2 YFSETQ. V trimming: 2 bases; J trimming: 7 bases; junction bases outside the gene matches: 5. CDR3 size: 14 residues. CDR3 region: CASSLAGEKNEQFF. The CDR3 DNA sequence: TGCGCCAGCAGCTTAGCGGGGGAGAAGAATGAGCAGTTCTTC.

V and J are TRBV2 and TRBJ1-5; D may be TRBD1 (5 bases). The CDR3 sequence is 18 residues long. Germline V gene sequence: CDR1 SNHLY, CDR2 FYNNEI. V shed 8 bases and J shed 4 bases, with 27 bases lying between them. DNA of the CDR3: TGTGCCAGCGGGTGGGGCAGGGATTACTCCCTTGAAAATCAGCCCCAGCATTTT. As protein: CASGWGRDYSLENQPQHF.

This clone was found a few times. The rearrangement uses TRBV7-2 and TRBJ1-2; TRBD1 agrees at 11 bases. CDR1 SGHTA and CDR2 FQGNSA come from the germline V gene. The CDR3 contains 15 residues. The V segment lost 5 bases and the J segment 6 bases; nucleotides outside the gene matches: 8. The CDR3 region is CASSPIPDRGHGYTF. The CDR3 DNA follows: TGTGCCAGCAGCCCCATCCCGGACAGGGGGCATGGCTACACCTTC.

V is TRBV4-1 and J is TRBJ2-7; 7 nucleotides line up with TRBD1. The CDR3 has 13 amino acids. In germline, CDR1 is MGHRA, CDR2 YSYEKL. Unmatched junction bases numbered 1, after V lost 3 bases and J lost 2 bases. The DNA of the CDR3 is TGCGCCAGCAGCCATGGACAGGCCTACGAGCAGTACTTC. This translates into CASSHGQAYEQYF.

This sequence joins TRBV13 and TRBJ2-7; tentatively, D is TRBD1 (5 bases). The CDR3 is made up of 13 amino acids. V gave up 5 bases and J gave up 11 bases, with 19 bases separating them. From germline, CDR1 is PRHDT and CDR2 FYEKMQ (reference sequence). CDR3: CASSEDRPRKEYF. The CDR3 nucleotides are TGTGCCAGCAGCGAAGACAGACCCCGCAAAGAGTACTTC. The complete variable domain, with remaining parts taken from reference TRBV13 and TRBJ2-7, reads AAGVIQSPRHLIKEKRETATLKCYPIPRHDTVYWYQQGPGQDPQFLISFYEKMQSDKGSIPDRFSAQQFSDYHSELNMSSLELGDSALYFCASSEDRPRKEYFGPGTRLTVT.

CDR3 residues: CASSFRWTGTSSYEQYF. The DNA of the CDR3 is TGTGCCAGCAGTTTTCGGTGGACGGGAACCAGCTCCTACGAGCAGTACTTC. V and J are TRBV27 and TRBJ2-7; TRBD2 is a possible D gene (5 bases). This CDR3 region has 17 residues. From germline, CDR1 is MNHEY and CDR2 SMNVEV (reference sequence). V lost 3 bases and J 0 bases, leaving 18 bases between the germline ends.

The CDR3 region is CATSRVGGGITDTQYF. The CDR3 DNA reads TGTGCCACCAGCAGAGTGGGCGGGGGGATCACAGATACGCAGTATTTT. The chain couples TRBV15 to TRBJ2-3; 8 nucleotides line up with TRBD2. From germline, CDR1 is LNHNV and CDR2 YYDKDF (reference sequence). With V trimmed by 1 base and J by 2 bases, 5 bases remained unmatched. CDR3 length equals 16 residues.

V gene TRBV13 combines with J gene TRBJ2-7; 10 bases map to TRBD2. Unmatched junction bases numbered 8, after V lost 1 base and J lost 5 bases. The CDR3 extends over 16 amino acids. Germline CDR1 is PRHDT and CDR2 is FYEKMQ (reference sequence). CDR3: CASSLEGSGGSHEQYF. The CDR3 coding sequence is TGTGCCAGCAGCTTAGAGGGTAGCGGGGGGTCTCACGAGCAGTACTTC.

The chain carries TRBV6-1 and TRBJ2-7, with D perhaps matching TRBD1 (6 bases). In germline, CDR1 is MNHNS, CDR2 SASEGT. The germline V and J ends were trimmed by 4 bases and 2 bases, with 12 bases remaining between them. CDR3 length equals 14 residues. CDR3 amino acids: CASSVKQGAYEQYF. CDR3 DNA: TGTGCCAGCAGTGTTAAACAGGGAGCCTACGAGCAGTACTTC.

The chain is built from TRBV6-6 and TRBJ2-1; TRBD1 aligns across 8 bases. J lost 4 bases, V lost 5 bases, and 7 bases had no gene match. The germline CDR1 and CDR2 sequences are MNHNY and SVGAGI (reference sequence). The CDR3 spans 15 residues. DNA of the CDR3: TGTGCCAGCAGTGACCGGGACAGGCAATACAATGAGCAGTTCTTC. This encodes CASSDRDRQYNEQFF.

This clone was found once. The chain recombines TRBV4-1 with TRBJ1-4; a possible D gene is TRBD1 (6 bases). Looked up from germline, CDR1 is MGHRA and CDR2 is YSYEKL. The V gene lost 4 bases and the J gene lost 7 bases, with 16 bases spanning the gap. This CDR3 is 15 amino acids long. The CDR3 sequence: CASSPWTDGGEKLFF. CDR3 nucleotide sequence: TGCGCCAGCAGCCCATGGACAGATGGGGGTGAAAAACTGTTTTTT.

This rearrangement joins TRBV5-4 to TRBJ2-2; 10 bases are a match to TRBD2. Germline V lookup: CDR1 SGHNT, CDR2 YYREEE (reference sequence). This CDR3 has 16 amino acids. The V and J ends lost 5 bases and 1 base, in that order; junction bases with no gene match: 5. The CDR3 DNA sequence: TGTGCCAGCAGGGTTGGACTAGCGGAGAACACCGGGGAGCTGTTTTTT. This translates into CASRVGLAENTGELFF.

The chain recombines TRBV5-1 with TRBJ1-2; D gene unclear. Trimming took off 3 bases at V and 0 bases at J, with 9 bases between the two ends. This CDR3 is built from 14 residues. The germline V gene has CDR1 SGHRS and CDR2 YFSETQ. This chain's CDR3 is CASSSDGTNYGYTF. As DNA, the CDR3 is TGCGCCAGCAGCTCGGACGGGACTAACTATGGCTACACCTTC.

The gene calls are TRBV4-3 and TRBJ1-5; D gene uncertain. This CDR3 is 16 amino acids long. Germline CDR1 and CDR2: LGHNA and YSLEER. V was pared by 0 bases and J by 0 bases, with 9 bases between. The CDR3 nucleotides are TGCGCCAGCAGCCAAGATCACACCAATAGCAATCAGCCCCAGCATTTT. Translation: CASSQDHTNSNQPQHF.

The V and J genes are TRBV5-1 and TRBJ1-2; D uncertain. Germline V gene data show CDR1 as SGHRS and CDR2 as YFSETQ. V gave up 4 bases and J gave up 3 bases, with 13 bases separating them. The CDR3 has 14 residues. The CDR3 coding sequence is TGCGCCAGCAGCCCGGAGGCAGCTTACTATGGCTACACCTTC. Amino acid sequence: CASSPEAAYYGYTF.